This note documents a single T cell receptor (beta chain) sequence. Its antigen is currently not known. Nothing much larger sits one base from this clone, and base qualities are not available. These data originate in a study of blood T cell repertoires in COVID-19 (dated by TCRdb to about 2020). For the study in its entirety: For ImmuneRACE Cohort 3, a participant was defined as recovered based on two consecutive negative NP/OP PCR tests, clearance by a healthcare professional, or resolution of symptoms. Nearly every sample came with metadata listing a de-identified subject ID, COVID-19 status, age in years and sex. HLA class I and class II types, where available, came from metadata supplied by the sample provider rather than from assay-based typing. The dataset comprised deeply sampled blood TCRbeta repertoires from subjects exposed to, actively infected with, or recovered from COVID-19. The repertoires were made available in a free public database intended to serve as a resource for research on the immune response to SARS-CoV-2. The samples were drawn from the first 160 participants of the ongoing ImmuneRACE study and from some 1,300 subjects provided by 6 global collaborators. Collaborator samples came from the United States, Italy and Spain and covered acute and convalescent phases of COVID-19. The material from the prospective study consisted of cDNA or gDNA derived from T cells, B-cell-depleted T cells, or PBMCs.

What the work shows at the level of the full study, not this receptor alone: Clinical and demographic metadata were provided uncurated, with the amount varying by source and participant.

Participants in the prospective study were enrolled through a virtual design, were aged 18 to 89 years, and lived in approximately 25 United States geographic areas. Cohort assignment in the prospective study relied on participant-reported clinical history from a screening survey and a study questionnaire. Each participant in the prospective study had whole blood, serum and a nasopharyngeal or oropharyngeal swab collected by mobile phlebotomists. Prospective study participants could optionally give additional blood draws and questionnaires over an approximately 2-month period. Before DNA extraction, blood samples from the prospective study were shipped at room temperature or frozen. Trimming accounts for 1 base at V and 2 bases at J, while the number of junction bases matched to no gene is 1. CDR1 and CDR2 are read off the germline V gene as MNHNS and SASEGT. Including the terminal cysteine and phenylalanine, the CDR3 comprises 17 residues. Kept here is only the CDR3 DNA, which spans 51 bases and is read in frame from base 1.

The immunoSEQ Assay, a bias-controlled multiplex PCR, was used to amplify TCRbeta CDR3 regions from genomic DNA. On the study's bioinformatics: Nucleated cell counts per sample were estimated from amplification of reference gene primers within the assay. To quantify the absolute abundance of each unique TCRbeta CDR3 rearrangement, sequence reads were collapsed and filtered. Productive Simpson clonality was computed per sample as the square root of Simpson's diversity index over productive rearrangements. Here the immuneACCESS table is served through TCRdb, limited to in-frame sequences with V and J called. Missing clones are a known gap in these copies; in checked studies unresolved V genes cover under half, and the rest lacks a known reason. V and J calls and clone size follow that table, whereas D and trimming were derived from the DNA. In all, the sample holds 200,000 to 250,000 clones, and around 87% of those were seen once. Together, the top ten hold more than 7% of the sample.

This TCR came from a man younger than 40 in a cohort exposed to, infected with or recovered from COVID-19 (not recorded which). The V and J segments used are TRBV6-1 and TRBJ2-2; TRBD2 agrees with 13 junctional bases. The sample was PBMCs or T cells enriched from blood (not recorded which). The CDR3 here reads CASSEGTSGSNTGELFF. The base sequence is TGTGCCAGCAGTGAAGGGACTAGCGGGAGCAACACCGGGGAGCTGTTTTTT.